This T cell receptor (beta chain) was documented in a study of Tregs in tolerant kidney transplant recipients. Study details: A roughly three-day belatacept mixed lymphocyte reaction, sometimes plus 5-day graft donor restimulation, preceded CD4+CD25+CD127- sorting. Recipient cells were told from donor cells by antibody staining.

Overall study findings and caveats: Tregs expanded with activated donor B cells seemed most donor-specific.

Per the germline V gene, CDR1 is MNHNS and CDR2 is SASEGT. The CDR3 length is 14 residues. Trimming shortened V by 7 bases and J by 5 bases, and 17 bases separated the two germline ends. Some clones are missing from TCRdb's copy, which holds only in-frame ones; the method was immunoSEQ multiplex PCR. This table has about 16,000 clones, more than 60% appearing once. As concerns this clone: Its specificity is unknown.

The receptor was isolated from a human donor in good health. Material: Tregs from blood cultured with allogeneic cells. This sequence joins TRBV6-1 and TRBJ1-1; maybe TRBD1 (5 bases). The CDR3 is CASNRDLRETEAFF. The CDR3 DNA reads as TGTGCCAGCAACCGGGACTTAAGGGAGACTGAAGCTTTCTTT.